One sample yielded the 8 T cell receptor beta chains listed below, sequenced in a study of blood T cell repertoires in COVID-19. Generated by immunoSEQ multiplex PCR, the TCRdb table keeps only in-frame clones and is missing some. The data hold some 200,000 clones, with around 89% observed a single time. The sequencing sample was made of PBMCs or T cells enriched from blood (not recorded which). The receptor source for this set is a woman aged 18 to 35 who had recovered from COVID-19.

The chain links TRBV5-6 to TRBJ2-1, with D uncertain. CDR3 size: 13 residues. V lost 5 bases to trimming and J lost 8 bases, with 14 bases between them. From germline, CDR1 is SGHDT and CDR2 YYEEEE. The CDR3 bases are TGTGCCAGCAGTGTCCGGAGCATCGATGAGCAGTTCTTC. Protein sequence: CASSVRSIDEQFF.

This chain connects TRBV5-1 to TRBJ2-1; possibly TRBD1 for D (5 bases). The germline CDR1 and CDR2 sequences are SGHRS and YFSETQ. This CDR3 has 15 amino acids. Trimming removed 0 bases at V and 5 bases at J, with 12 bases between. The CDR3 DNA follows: TGCGCCAGCAGCTTGGCGCAGGGTTTAGACAATGAGCAGTTCTTC. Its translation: CASSLAQGLDNEQFF. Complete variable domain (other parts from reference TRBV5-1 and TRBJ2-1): KAGVTQTPRYLIKTRGQQVTLSCSPISGHRSVSWYQQTPGQGLQFLFEYFSETQRNKGNFPGRFSGRQFSNSRSEMNVSTLELGDSALYLCASSLAQGLDNEQFFGPGTRLTVL.

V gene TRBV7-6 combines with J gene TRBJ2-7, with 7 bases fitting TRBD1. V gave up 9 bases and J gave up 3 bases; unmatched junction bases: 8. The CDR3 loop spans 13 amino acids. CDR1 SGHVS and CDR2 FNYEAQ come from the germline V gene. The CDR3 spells CASQDRLNYEQYF. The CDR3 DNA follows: TGTGCCAGTCAGGACAGGCTGAACTACGAGCAGTACTTC.

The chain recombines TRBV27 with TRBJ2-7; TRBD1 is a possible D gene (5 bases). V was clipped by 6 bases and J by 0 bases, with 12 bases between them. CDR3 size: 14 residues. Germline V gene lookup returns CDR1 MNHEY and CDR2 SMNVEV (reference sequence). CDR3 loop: CASRGLIYSYEQYF. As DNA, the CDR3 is TGTGCCAGCAGGGGGCTTATTTACTCCTACGAGCAGTACTTC.

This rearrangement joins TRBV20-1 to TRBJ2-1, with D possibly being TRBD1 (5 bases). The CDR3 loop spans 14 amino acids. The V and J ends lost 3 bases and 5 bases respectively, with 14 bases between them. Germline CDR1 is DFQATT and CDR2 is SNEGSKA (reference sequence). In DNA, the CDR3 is TGCAGTGCTAGTACCGGGCAGGGCAACAATGAGCAGTTCTTC. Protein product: CSASTGQGNNEQFF.

This CDR3 reads CASSLEVGGSYQPQHF. The CDR3 DNA follows: TGTGCCAGCAGCCTCGAAGTAGGCGGAAGTTATCAGCCCCAGCATTTT. The chain links TRBV7-9 to TRBJ1-5, with unresolved D. CDR1 SEHNR and CDR2 FQNEAQ come from the germline V gene (reference sequence). The CDR3 is 16 residues long. V gave up 5 bases and J gave up 5 bases, with 19 bases separating them. The full variable domain, its missing parts supplied by reference TRBV7-9 and TRBJ1-5, is DTGVSQNPRHKITKRGQNVTFRCDPISEHNRLYWYRQTLGQGPEFLTYFQNEAQLEKSRLLSDRFSAERPKGSFSTLEIQRTEQGDSAMYLCASSLEVGGSYQPQHFGDGTRLSIL.

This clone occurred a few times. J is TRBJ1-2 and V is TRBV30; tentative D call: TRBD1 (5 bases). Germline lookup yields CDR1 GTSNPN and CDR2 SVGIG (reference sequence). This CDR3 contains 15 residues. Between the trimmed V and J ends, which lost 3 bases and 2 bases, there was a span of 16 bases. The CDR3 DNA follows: TGTGCCTGGAGCTCCCCGGACATACTAAACTATGGCTACACCTTC. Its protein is CAWSSPDILNYGYTF.

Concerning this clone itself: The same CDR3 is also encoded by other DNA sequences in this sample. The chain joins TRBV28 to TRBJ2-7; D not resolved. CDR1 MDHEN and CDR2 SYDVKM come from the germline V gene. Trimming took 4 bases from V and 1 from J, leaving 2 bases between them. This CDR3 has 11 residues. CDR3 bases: TGTGCCAGCAGTTCATCCTACGAGCAGTACTTC. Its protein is CASSSSYEQYF.